This T cell receptor beta chain was captured in a study of OX40 agonist ivuxolimab in advanced cancers. About the study: Hepatocellular carcinoma, melanoma, renal cell or head and neck cancer affected the dose-escalation patients.

Worth noting for this clone: The antigen remains undetermined.

The CDR3 extends over 15 amino acids. Trimming removed 5 bases at V and 1 base at J, with 13 bases between. The germline V gene has CDR1 PRHDT and CDR2 FYEKMQ (reference sequence). Study-level findings and limits: Some nonresponders likewise displayed low normalized T-cell clonal expansion.

Sequencing used immunoSEQ multiplex PCR; TCRdb keeps in-frame clones, though not all of them. The profile shows 40,000 to 45,000 clones, 75% to 90% of them singletons. J is TRBJ2-3 and V is TRBV13, with D possibly TRBD2 on 6 matching bases. Specimen: CD4+ or CD8+ T cells sorted from blood, collected in a trial of the OX40 agonist ivuxolimab. This receptor was taken from an adult with an advanced solid tumor such as melanoma, head and neck, liver or kidney cancer. The CDR3, as DNA: TGTGCCAGCAGCGCCGGGACTCAGGGCACAGATACGCAGTATTTT. Translated, it gives CASSAGTQGTDTQYF.